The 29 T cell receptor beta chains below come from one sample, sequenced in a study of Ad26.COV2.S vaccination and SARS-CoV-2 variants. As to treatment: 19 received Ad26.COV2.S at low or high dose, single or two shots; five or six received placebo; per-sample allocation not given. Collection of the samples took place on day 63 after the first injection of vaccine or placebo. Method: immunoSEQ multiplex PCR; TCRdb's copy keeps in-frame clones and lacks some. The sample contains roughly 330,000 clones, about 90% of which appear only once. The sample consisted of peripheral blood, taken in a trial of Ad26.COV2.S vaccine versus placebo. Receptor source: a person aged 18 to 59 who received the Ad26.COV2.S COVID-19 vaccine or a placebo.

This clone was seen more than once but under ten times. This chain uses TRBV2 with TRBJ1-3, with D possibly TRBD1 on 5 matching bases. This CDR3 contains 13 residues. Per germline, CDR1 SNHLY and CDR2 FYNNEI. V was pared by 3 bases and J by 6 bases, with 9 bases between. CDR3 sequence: CASSETAVNTIYF. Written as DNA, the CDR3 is TGTGCCAGCAGTGAGACAGCCGTAAACACCATATATTTT.

The CDR3 loop reads CASSREFNYGYTF. The CDR3 bases are TGTGCCAGCAGTCGAGAGTTTAACTATGGCTACACCTTC. The chain recombines TRBV6-2 or TRBV6-3 with TRBJ1-2; D is undetermined. The length of the CDR3 is 13 residues. Trimming left V 5 bases short and J 1 base short, with 8 bases between. Germline CDR1 reads MNHEY; CDR2 reads SVGEGT.

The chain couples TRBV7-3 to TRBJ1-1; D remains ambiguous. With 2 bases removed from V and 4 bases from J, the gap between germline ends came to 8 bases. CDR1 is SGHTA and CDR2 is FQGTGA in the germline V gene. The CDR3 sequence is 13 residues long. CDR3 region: CASSLLMSTEAFF. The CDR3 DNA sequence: TGTGCCAGCAGCTTACTGATGAGCACTGAAGCTTTCTTT.

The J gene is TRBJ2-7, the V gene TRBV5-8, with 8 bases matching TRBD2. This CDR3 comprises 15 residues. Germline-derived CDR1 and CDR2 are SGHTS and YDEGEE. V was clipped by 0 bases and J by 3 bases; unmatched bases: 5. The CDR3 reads CASSLGLAGHYEQYV. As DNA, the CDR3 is TGTGCCAGCAGCTTGGGGCTAGCGGGCCACTACGAGCAGTACGTC.

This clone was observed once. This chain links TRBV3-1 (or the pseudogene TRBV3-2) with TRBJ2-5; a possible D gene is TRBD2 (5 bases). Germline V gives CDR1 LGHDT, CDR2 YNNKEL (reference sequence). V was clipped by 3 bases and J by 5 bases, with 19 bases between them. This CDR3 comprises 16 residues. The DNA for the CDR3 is TGTGCCAGCAGCCAGGAAATACTAGTTTCCGGGGAGACCCAGTACTTC. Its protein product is CASSQEILVSGETQYF.

Here the CDR3 DNA reads TGTGCGAAGCAGTATCCAGAGAACACCGGGGAGCTGTTTTTT. Translation gives CAKQYPENTGELFF. This chain joins TRBV2 and TRBJ2-2; D not resolved. The V gene's germline CDR1 is SNHLY and CDR2 FYNNEI. The CDR3 consists of 14 residues.

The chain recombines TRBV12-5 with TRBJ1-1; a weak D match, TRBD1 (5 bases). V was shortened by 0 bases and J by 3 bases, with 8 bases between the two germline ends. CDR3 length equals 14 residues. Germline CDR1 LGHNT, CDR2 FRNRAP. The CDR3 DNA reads TGTGCTAGTGGTTTGGTACTGGGGGACACTGAAGCTTTCTTT. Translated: CASGLVLGDTEAFF.

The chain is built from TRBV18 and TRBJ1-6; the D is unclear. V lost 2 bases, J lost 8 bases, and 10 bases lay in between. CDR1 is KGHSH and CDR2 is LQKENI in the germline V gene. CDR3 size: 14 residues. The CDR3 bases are TGTGCCAGCTCACCAGAGGCTATTGATTCACCCCTCCACTTT. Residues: CASSPEAIDSPLHF.

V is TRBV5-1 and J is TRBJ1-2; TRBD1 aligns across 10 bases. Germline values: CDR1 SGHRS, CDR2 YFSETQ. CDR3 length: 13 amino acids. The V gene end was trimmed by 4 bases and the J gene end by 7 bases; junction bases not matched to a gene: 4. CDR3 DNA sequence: TGCGCCAGCAGCGCGGACAGGGGGACTGGCTACACCTTC. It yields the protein CASSADRGTGYTF. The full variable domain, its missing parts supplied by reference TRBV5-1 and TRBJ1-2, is KAGVTQTPRYLIKTRGQQVTLSCSPISGHRSVSWYQQTPGQGLQFLFEYFSETQRNKGNFPGRFSGRQFSNSRSEMNVSTLELGDSALYLCASSADRGTGYTFGSGTRLTVV.

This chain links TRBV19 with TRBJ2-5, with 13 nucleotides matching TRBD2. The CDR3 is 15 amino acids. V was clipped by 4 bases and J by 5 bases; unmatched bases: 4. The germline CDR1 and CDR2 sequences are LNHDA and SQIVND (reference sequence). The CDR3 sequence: CASSKGLAGKETQYF. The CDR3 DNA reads TGTGCCAGTAGTAAGGGACTAGCGGGGAAGGAGACCCAGTACTTC. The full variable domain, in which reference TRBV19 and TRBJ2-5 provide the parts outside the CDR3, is DGGITQSPKYLFRKEGQNVTLSCEQNLNHDAMYWYRQDPGQGLRLIYYSQIVNDFQKGDIAEGYSVSREKKESFPLTVTSAQKNPTAFYLCASSKGLAGKETQYFGPGTRLLVL.

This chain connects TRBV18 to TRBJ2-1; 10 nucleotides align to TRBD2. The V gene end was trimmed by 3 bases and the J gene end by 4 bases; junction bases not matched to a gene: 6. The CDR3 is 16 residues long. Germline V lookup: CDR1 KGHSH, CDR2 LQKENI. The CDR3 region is CASSPVRLAGYNEQFF. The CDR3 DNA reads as TGTGCCAGCTCACCGGTGAGACTAGCGGGTTACAATGAGCAGTTCTTC.

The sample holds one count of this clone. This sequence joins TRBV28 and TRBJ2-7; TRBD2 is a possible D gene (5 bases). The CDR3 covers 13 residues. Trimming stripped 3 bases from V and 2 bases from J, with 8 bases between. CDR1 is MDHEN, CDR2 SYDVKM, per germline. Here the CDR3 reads CASSFSVTYEQYV. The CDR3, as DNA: TGTGCCAGCAGTTTTAGCGTGACCTACGAGCAGTACGTC.

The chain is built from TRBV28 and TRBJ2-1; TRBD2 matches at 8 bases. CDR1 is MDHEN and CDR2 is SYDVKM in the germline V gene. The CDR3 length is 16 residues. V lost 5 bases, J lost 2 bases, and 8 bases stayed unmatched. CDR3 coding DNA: TGTGCCAGCAGTCCCTTAGCGGGGCTTACCTACAATGAGCAGTTCTTC. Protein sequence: CASSPLAGLTYNEQFF.

CDR3: CASSFTGGSLSGELFF. The DNA of the CDR3 is TGTGCCAGCAGTTTTACAGGGGGCTCTCTGTCCGGGGAGCTGTTTTTT. The V and J genes are TRBV2 and TRBJ2-2, with TRBD1 matching over 9 bases. The J segment lost 6 bases and the V segment lost 5 bases, leaving 10 bases of the junction unmatched. Germline assignment: CDR1 SNHLY and CDR2 FYNNEI. The CDR3 spans 16 residues.

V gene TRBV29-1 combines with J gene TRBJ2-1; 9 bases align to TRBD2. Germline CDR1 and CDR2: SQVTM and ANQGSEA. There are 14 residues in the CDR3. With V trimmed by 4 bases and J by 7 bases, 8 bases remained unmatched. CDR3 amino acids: CSVAPPGLANEQFF. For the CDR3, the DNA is TGCAGCGTTGCTCCTCCGGGACTAGCAAATGAGCAGTTCTTC.

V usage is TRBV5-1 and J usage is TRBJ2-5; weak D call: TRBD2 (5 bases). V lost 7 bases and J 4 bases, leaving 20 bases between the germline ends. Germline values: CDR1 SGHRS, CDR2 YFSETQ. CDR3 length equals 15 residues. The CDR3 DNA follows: TGCGCCAGCTTCAACCGCCCTGCGGGTCGAGAGACCCAGTACTTC. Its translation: CASFNRPAGRETQYF.

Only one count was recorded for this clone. CDR3 nucleotides: TGTGCCAGCAGCCCCCGACTAGGCGGCCTCACCGGGGAGCTGTTTTTT. It codes for CASSPRLGGLTGELFF. V usage is TRBV11-3 and J usage is TRBJ2-2, with D possibly being TRBD2 (6 bases). Germline CDR1 reads SGHNT; CDR2 reads YENEEA. The CDR3 is made up of 16 amino acids. The germline V and J ends were trimmed by 5 bases and 4 bases, with 17 bases remaining between them.

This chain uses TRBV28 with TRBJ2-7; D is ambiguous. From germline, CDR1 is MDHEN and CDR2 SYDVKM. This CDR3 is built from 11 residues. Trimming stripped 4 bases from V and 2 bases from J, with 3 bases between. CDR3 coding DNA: TGTGCCAGCAGTTCCCCCTACGAGCAGTACTTC. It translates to CASSSPYEQYF.

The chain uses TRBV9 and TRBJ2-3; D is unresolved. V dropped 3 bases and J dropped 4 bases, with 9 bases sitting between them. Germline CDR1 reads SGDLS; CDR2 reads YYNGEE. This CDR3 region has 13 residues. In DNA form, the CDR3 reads TGTGCCAGCAGCGCCAACGTCCCAGATACGCAGTATTTT. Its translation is CASSANVPDTQYF.

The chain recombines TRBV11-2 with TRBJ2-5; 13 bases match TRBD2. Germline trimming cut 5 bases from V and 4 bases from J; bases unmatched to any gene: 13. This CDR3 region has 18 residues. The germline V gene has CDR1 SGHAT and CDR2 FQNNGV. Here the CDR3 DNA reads TGTGCCAGCAGCCCCATTTGGACTAGCGGGGGACCAGGAGAGACCCAGTACTTC. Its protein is CASSPIWTSGGPGETQYF.

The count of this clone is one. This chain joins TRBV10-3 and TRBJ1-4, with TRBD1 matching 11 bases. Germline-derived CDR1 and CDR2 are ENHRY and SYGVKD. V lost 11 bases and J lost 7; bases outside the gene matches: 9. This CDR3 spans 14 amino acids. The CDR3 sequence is CAASTGTGGEKLFF. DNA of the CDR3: TGTGCCGCTTCAACGGGGACAGGGGGTGAAAAACTGTTTTTT.

Here the CDR3 reads CASSPGQGATEAFF. Written as DNA, the CDR3 is TGCGCCAGCAGCCCGGGACAGGGGGCAACTGAAGCTTTCTTT. The chain uses TRBV4-3 and TRBJ1-1; 12 bases are shared with TRBD1. Germline V gene lookup returns CDR1 LGHNA and CDR2 YSLEER. V lost 4 bases and J lost 5; bases outside the gene matches: 2. The CDR3 loop spans 14 amino acids.

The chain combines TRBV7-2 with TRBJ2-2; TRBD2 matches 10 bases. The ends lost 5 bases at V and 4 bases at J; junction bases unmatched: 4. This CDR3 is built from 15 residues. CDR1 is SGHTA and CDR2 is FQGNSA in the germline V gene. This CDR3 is CASSPLAGVTGELFF. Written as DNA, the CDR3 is TGTGCCAGCAGCCCGCTAGCGGGAGTCACCGGGGAGCTGTTTTTT. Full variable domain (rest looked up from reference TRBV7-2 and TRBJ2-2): GAGVSQSPSNKVTEKGKDVELRCDPISGHTALYWYRQSLGQGLEFLIYFQGNSAPDKSGLPSDRFSAERTGGSVSTLTIQRTQQEDSAVYLCASSPLAGVTGELFFGEGSRLTVL.

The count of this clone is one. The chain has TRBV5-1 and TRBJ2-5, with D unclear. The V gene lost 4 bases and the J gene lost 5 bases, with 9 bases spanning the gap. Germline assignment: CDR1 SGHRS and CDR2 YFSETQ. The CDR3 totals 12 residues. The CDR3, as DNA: TGCGCCAGCAGCCTTCTGAGGGAGACCCAGTACTTC. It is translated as CASSLLRETQYF.

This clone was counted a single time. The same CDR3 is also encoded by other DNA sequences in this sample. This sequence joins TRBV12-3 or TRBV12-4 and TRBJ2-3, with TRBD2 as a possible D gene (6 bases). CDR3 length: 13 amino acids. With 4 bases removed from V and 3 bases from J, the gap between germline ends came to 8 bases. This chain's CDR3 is CASSSTSTDTQYF. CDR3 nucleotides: TGTGCCAGCAGTTCGACTAGTACAGATACGCAGTATTTT.

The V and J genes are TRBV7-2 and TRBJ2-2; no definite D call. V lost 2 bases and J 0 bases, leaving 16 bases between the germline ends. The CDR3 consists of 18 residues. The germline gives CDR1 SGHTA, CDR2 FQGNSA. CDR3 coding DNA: TGTGCCAGCAGCTTATGGACGTTTCGGGTGACGAACACCGGGGAGCTGTTTTTT. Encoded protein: CASSLWTFRVTNTGELFF.

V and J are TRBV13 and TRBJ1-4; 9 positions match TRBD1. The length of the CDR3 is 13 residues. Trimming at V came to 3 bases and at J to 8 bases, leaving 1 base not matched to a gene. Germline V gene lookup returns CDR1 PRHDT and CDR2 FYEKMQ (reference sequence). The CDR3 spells CASSLGQGEKLFF. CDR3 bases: TGTGCCAGCAGCTTGGGACAGGGCGAAAAACTGTTTTTT.

The DNA for the CDR3 is TGCGCCAGCAGTCCGACCGGGACTAGATATGAGCAGTTCTTC. Its translation: CASSPTGTRYEQFF. V and J are TRBV10-1 and TRBJ2-1; TRBD2 aligns across 8 bases. The CDR3 extends over 14 amino acids. The ends lost 5 bases at V and 8 bases at J; junction bases unmatched: 8. Germline lookup yields CDR1 WNHNN and CDR2 SYGVQD (reference sequence).

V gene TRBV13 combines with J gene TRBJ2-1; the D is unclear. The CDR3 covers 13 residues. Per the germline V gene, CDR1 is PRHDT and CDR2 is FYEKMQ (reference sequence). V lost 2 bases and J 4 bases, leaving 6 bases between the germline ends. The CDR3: CASSLLGYNEQFF. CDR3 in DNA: TGTGCCAGCAGCTTACTAGGATACAATGAGCAGTTCTTC.